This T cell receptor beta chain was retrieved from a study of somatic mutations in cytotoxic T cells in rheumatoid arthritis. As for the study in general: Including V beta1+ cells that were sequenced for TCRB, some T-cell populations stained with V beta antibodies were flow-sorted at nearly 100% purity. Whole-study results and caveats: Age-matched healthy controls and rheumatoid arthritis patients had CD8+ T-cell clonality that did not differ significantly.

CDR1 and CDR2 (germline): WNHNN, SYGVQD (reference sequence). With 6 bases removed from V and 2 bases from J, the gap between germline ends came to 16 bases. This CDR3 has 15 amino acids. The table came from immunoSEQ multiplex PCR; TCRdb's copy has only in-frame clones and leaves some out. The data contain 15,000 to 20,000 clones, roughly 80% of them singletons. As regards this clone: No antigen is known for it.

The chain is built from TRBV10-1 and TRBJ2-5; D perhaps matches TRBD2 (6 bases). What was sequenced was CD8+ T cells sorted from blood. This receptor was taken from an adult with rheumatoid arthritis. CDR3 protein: CASSPVVRGQETQYF. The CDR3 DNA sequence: TGCGCCAGCAGCCCGGTCGTCCGGGGGCAAGAGACCCAGTACTTC.